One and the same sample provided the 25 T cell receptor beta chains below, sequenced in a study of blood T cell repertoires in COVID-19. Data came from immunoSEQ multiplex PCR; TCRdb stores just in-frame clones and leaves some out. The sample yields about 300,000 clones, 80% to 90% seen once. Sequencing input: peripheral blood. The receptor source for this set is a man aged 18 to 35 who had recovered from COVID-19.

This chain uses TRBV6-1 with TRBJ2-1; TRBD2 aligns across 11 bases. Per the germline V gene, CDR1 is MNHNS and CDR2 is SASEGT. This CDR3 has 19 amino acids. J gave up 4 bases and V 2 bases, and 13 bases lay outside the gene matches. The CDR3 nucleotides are TGTGCCAGCAGTGAACCCCGACTAGCGGGAATGGTAGCTTACAATGAGCAGTTCTTC. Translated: CASSEPRLAGMVAYNEQFF.

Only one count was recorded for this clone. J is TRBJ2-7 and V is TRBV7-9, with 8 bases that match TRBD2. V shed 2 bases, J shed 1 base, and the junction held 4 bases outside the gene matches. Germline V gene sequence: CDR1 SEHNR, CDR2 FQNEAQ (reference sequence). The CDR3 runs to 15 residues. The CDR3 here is CASSLQASGSYEQYF. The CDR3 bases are TGTGCCAGCAGCTTACAAGCTAGCGGGTCCTACGAGCAGTACTTC. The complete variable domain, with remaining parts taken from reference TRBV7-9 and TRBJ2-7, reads DTGVSQNPRHKITKRGQNVTFRCDPISEHNRLYWYRQTLGQGPEFLTYFQNEAQLEKSRLLSDRFSAERPKGSFSTLEIQRTEQGDSAMYLCASSLQASGSYEQYFGPGTRLTVT.

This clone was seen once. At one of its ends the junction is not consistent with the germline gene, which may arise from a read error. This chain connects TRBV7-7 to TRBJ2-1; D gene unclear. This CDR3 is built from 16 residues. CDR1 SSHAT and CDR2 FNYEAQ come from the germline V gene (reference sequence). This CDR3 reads CASSLASFVPYNEQFF. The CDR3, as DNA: TGTGCTAGCAGCTTAGCCTCCTTCGTCCCTTACAATGAGCAGTTCTTC.

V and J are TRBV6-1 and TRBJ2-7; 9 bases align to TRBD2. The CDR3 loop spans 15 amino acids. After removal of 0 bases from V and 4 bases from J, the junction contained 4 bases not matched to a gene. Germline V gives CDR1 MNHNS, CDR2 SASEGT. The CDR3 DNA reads TGTGCCAGCAGTGAAGCGCTTAGCGGGGGATACGAGCAGTACTTC. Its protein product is CASSEALSGGYEQYF.

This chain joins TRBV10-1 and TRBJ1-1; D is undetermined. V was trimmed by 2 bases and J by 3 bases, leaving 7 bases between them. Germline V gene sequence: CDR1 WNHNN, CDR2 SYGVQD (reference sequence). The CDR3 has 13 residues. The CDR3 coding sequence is TGCGCCAGCAGTGAGACACGGGACACTGAAGCTTTCTTT. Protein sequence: CASSETRDTEAFF.

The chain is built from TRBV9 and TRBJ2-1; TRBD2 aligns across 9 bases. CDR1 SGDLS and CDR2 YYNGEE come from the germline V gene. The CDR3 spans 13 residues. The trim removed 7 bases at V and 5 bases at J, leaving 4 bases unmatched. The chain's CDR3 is CASGSGSNNEQFF. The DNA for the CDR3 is TGTGCCAGCGGTAGCGGGAGCAACAATGAGCAGTTCTTC.

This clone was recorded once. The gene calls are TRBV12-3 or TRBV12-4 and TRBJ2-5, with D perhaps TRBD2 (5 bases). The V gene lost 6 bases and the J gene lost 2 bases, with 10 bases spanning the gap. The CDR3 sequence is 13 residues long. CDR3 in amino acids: CASSSGLQETQYF. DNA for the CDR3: TGTGCCAGCAGCTCGGGATTACAAGAGACCCAGTACTTC.

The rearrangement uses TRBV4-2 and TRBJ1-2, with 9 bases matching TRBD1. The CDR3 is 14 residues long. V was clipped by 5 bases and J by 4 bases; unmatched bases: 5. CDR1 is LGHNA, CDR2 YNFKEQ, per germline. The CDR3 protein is CASSFQTGGYGYTF. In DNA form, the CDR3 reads TGTGCCAGCAGCTTTCAGACAGGGGGCTATGGCTACACCTTC.

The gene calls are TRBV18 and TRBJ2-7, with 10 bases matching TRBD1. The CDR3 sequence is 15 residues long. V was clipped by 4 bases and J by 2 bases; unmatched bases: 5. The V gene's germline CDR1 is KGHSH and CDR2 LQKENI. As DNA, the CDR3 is TGTGCCAGCTCACTGGGGACAGGGGTTGCCTACGAGCAGTACTTC. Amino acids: CASSLGTGVAYEQYF.

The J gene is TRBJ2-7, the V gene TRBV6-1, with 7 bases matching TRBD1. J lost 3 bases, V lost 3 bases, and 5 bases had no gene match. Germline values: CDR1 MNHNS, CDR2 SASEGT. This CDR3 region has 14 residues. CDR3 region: CASSESRDSYEQYF. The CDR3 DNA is TGTGCCAGCAGTGAGTCCCGGGACAGCTACGAGCAGTACTTC.

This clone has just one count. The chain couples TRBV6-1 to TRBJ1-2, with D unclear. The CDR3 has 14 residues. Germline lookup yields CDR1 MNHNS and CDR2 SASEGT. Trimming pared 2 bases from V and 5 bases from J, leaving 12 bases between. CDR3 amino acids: CASSEFTGKYGYTF. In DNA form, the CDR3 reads TGTGCCAGCAGTGAATTTACGGGGAAATATGGCTACACCTTC.

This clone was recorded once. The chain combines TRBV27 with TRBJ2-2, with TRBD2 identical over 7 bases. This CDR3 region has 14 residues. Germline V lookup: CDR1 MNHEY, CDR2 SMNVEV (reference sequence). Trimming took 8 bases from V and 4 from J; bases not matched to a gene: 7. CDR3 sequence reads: CASLTSATTGELFF. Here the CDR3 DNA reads TGTGCCAGCTTAACTAGCGCTACCACCGGGGAGCTGTTTTTT.

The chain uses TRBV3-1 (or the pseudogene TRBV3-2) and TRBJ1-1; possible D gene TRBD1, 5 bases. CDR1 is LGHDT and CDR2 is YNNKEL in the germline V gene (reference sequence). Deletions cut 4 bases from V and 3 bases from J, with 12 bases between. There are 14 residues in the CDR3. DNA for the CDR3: TGTGCCAGCAGCCGGGATACACAGGACACTGAAGCTTTCTTT. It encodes CASSRDTQDTEAFF.

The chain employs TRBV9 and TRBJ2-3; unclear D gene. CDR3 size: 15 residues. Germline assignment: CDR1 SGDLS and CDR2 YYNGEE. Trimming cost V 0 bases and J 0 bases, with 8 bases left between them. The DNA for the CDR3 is TGTGCCAGCAGCGTAGTTGTCGGGAGCACAGATACGCAGTATTTT. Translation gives CASSVVVGSTDTQYF.

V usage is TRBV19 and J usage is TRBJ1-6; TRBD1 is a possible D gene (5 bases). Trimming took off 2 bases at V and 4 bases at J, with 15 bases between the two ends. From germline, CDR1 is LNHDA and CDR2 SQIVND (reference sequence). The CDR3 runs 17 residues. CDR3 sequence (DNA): TGTGCCAGTAGTATAAGGGGCCCACCGTCATATAATTCACCCCTCCACTTT. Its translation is CASSIRGPPSYNSPLHF.

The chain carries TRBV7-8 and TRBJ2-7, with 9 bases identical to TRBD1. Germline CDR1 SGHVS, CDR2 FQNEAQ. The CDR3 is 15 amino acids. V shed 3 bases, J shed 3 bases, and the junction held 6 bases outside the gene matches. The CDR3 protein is CASSFRGTGYYEQYF. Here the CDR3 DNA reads TGTGCCAGCAGCTTTAGGGGGACAGGGTACTACGAGCAGTACTTC.

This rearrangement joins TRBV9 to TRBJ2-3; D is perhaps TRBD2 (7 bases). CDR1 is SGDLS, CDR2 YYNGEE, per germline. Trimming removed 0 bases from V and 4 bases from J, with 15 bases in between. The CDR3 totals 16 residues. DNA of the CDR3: TGTGCCAGCAGCGTAGCTGGGGGGGAGGGGGCAGATACGCAGTATTTT. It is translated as CASSVAGGEGADTQYF.

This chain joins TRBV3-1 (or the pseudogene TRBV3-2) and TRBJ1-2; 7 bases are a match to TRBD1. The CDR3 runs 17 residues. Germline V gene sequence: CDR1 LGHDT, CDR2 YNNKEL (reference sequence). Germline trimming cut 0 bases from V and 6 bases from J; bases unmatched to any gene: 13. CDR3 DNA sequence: TGTGCCAGCAGCCAAGATAGTGTCCCAGGGGGAAAGAATGGCTACACCTTC. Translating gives CASSQDSVPGGKNGYTF.

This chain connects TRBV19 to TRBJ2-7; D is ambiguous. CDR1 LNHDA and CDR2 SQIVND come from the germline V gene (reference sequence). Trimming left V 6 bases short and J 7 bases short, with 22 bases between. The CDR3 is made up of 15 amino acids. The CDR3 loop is CASSRFSGSTGEQYF. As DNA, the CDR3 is TGTGCCAGTAGCCGTTTCTCGGGTAGCACCGGGGAGCAGTACTTC.

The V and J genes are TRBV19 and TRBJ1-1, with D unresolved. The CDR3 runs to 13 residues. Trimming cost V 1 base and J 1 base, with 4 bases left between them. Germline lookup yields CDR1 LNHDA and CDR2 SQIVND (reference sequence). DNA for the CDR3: TGTGCCAGTAGTATAGGGAGGAACACTGAAGCTTTCTTT. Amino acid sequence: CASSIGRNTEAFF.

The CDR3, as DNA: TGCAGTGCTACGACAGTCTATGGCTACACCTTC. It specifies CSATTVYGYTF. V gene TRBV20-1 combines with J gene TRBJ1-2; weak D call: TRBD1 (5 bases). This CDR3 is built from 11 residues. With 4 bases removed from V and 4 bases from J, the gap between germline ends came to 7 bases. From germline, CDR1 is DFQATT and CDR2 SNEGSKA (reference sequence).

This CDR3 reads CASSLGRLEAQYF. The CDR3 nucleotides read TGTGCCAGCAGCCTAGGTCGACTGGAGGCCCAGTACTTC. The chain uses TRBV7-3 and TRBJ2-5; TRBD2 might be the D (5 bases). With 5 bases removed from V and 9 bases from J, the gap between germline ends came to 16 bases. Germline CDR1 is SGHTA and CDR2 is FQGTGA. This CDR3 comprises 13 residues.

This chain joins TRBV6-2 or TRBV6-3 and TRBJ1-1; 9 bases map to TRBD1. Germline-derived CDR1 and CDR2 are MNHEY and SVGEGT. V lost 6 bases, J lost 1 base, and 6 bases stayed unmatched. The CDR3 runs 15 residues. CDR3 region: CASSNPDRGNTEAFF. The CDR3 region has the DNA TGTGCCAGCAGCAACCCGGACAGGGGGAACACTGAAGCTTTCTTT.

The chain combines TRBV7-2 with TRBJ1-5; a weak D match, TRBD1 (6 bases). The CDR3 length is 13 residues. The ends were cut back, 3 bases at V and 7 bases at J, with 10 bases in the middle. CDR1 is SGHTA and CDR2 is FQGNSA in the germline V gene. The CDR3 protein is CASSFQGNQPQHF. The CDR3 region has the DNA TGTGCCAGCAGCTTCCAGGGGAACCAGCCCCAGCATTTT.

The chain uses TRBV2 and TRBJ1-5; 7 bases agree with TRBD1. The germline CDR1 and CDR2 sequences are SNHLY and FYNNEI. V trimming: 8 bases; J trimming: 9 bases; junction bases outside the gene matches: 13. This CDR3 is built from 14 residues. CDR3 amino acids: CASGPGGTGAPQHF. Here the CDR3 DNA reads TGTGCCAGCGGTCCAGGGGGGACGGGGGCGCCCCAGCATTTT. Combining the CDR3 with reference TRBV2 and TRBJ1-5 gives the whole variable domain EPEVTQTPSHQVTQMGQEVILRCVPISNHLYFYWYRQILGQKVEFLVSFYNNEISEKSEIFDDQFSVERPDGSNFTLKIRSTKLEDSAMYFCASGPGGTGAPQHFGDGTRLSIL.